This TCR beta chain appears in the sequencing data of a study of shared clonotypes between healthy human individuals. General study points: Generally, estimated richness proved larger in naive subsets than it did in memory subsets. Non-shared clonotypes had lower generation probabilities than clonotypes shared by all four sorted-subset donors. Shared clonotypes: 4.5% to 5% naive CD4, 3.5% to 4% naive CD8, roughly 2.2% memory CD4, about 0.4% memory CD8.

Concerning this clone: No antigen is known for it. This specimen includes other DNA sequences encoding the same CDR3.

Trimming took off 5 bases at V and 0 bases at J, with 7 bases between the two ends. The CDR3 totals 13 residues. Germline V gene lookup returns CDR1 SGHAT and CDR2 FQNNGV. Over several immunoSEQ plates, each subset's genomic DNA was distributed in even portions. Clones were sequenced by immunoSEQ multiplex PCR, and TCRdb holds only the in-frame ones, with some missing. This table has about 1 million clones, about three quarters appearing once. This receptor was obtained from a man younger than 35 in good health. The sample consisted of memory CD4+ T cells sorted from blood. Sample subset: CD45RA-negative fraction. The chain has TRBV11-2 and TRBJ1-2, with a possible D match to TRBD1 (5 bases). The CDR3 region has the DNA TGTGCCAGCAGCCCGGACACTAACTATGGCTACACCTTC. As protein: CASSPDTNYGYTF.